This record looks at one T cell receptor beta chain sequence and its context. What it recognizes is unknown. This sample was included in a study of beta chain features in type 1 diabetes. Study results and limitations: Researchers report that Type 1 diabetes patients had moderately but significantly shorter TCRB CDR3s across all four CD4+ subsets.

Expressed TCRB transcripts were sequenced because the entire RNA isolate underwent reverse transcription. The data were produced by immunoSEQ multiplex PCR, yet TCRdb's version contains in-frame clones alone and is incomplete. The top ten hold roughly 1.5% of the sample, which has 25,000 to 30,000 clones, 56% seen once. J was trimmed by 2 bases and V by 4 bases; bases with no gene match: 9. Germline values: CDR1 SGHNT, CDR2 YYREEE (reference sequence). This CDR3 has 16 amino acids. This sequence was found in a woman aged 18-30 years with type 1 diabetes. Sequencing was done on a sample of Tregs from blood. The V and J genes are TRBV5-4 and TRBJ2-5; TRBD1 aligns across 9 bases. This CDR3 reads CASSPWTGEGQETQYF. CDR3 DNA sequence: TGTGCCAGCAGCCCCTGGACAGGGGAGGGACAAGAGACCCAGTACTTC.